This T cell receptor beta chain emerged from a study of graft-versus-host responses after intestinal transplantation. Looking at the study overall: Recipients received multivisceral, liver-intestinal, or isolated intestinal transplants. Recipients were all induced with anti-thymocyte globulin, then given tacrolimus and steroids for about 3 years.

Germline CDR1 and CDR2: MDHEN and SYDVKM. The CDR3 spans 15 residues. V was clipped by 7 bases and J by 4 bases; unmatched bases: 9. The protocol was immunoSEQ multiplex PCR, while the TCRdb copy is restricted to in-frame clones and leaves out a portion. The table includes about 120,000 clones, over 85% detected once. Study conclusions and caveats: The marrow of recipients harbored GvH clones, and ileum or blood showed some of them first.

About this clone: Its target is unknown.

This material consisted of unstimulated CD4+ T cells sorted from spleen or lymph node cells, taken before intestinal transplant. This chain joins TRBV28 and TRBJ2-1, with 8 bases lining up with TRBD2. This TCR was recovered from a human donor who received an intestinal transplant. CDR3 in DNA: TGTGCCAGCACCCTAGCGGGCTTCAGATACAATGAGCAGTTCTTC. Its protein product is CASTLAGFRYNEQFF.